The table lists the clone carrying this TCR beta chain with a count of one. Other DNA sequences within the sample encode an identical CDR3. The data are from a study of T cell responses to AZD1222 COVID-19 vaccine. The method was immunoSEQ multiplex PCR; TCRdb's version includes in-frame clones alone and lacks a portion of them. This table holds some 150,000 clones, just over 90% found once. Germline V lookup: CDR1 MNHEY, CDR2 SVGEGT. The CDR3 spans 15 residues. Trimming took 3 bases from V and 3 from J; bases not matched to a gene: 4. This clonotype was obtained from an adult in good health. This material consisted of peripheral blood, taken on day 0 of MenACWY control vaccination. The rearrangement uses TRBV6-2 or TRBV6-3 and TRBJ2-7, with 11 bases aligning to TRBD2. The CDR3 DNA follows: TGTGCCAGCAGTTATGGGACTAGCGGCCGCTACGAGCAGTACTTC. Protein: CASSYGTSGRYEQYF.